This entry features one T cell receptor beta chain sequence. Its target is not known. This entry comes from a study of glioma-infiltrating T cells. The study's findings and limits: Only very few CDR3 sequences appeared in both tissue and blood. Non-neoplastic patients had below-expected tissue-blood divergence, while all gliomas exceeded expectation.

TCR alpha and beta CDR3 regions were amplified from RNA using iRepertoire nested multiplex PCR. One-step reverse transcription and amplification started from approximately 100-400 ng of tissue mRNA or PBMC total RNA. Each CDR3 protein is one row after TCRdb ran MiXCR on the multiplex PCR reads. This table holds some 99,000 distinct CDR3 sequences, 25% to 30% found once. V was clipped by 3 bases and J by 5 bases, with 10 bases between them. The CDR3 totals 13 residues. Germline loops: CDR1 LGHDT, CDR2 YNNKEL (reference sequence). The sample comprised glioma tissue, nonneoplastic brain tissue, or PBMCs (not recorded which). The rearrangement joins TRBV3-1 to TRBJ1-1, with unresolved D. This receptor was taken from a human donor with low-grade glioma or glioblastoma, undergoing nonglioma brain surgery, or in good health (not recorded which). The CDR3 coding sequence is TGTGCCAGCAGCCAGTTGGACGGGACTGAAGCTTTCTTT. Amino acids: CASSQLDGTEAFF.